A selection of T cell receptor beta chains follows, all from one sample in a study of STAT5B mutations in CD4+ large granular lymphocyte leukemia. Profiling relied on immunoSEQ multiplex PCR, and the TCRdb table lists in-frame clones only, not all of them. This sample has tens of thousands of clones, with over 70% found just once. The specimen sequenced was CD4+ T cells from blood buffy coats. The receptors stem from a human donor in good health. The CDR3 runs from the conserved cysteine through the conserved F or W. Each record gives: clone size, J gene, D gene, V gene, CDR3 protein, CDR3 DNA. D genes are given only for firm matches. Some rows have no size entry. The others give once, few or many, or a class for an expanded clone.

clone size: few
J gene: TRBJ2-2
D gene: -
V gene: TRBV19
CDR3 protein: CASERASTGELFF
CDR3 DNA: TGTGCCAGTGAACGGGCTTCCACCGGGGAGCTGTTTTTT

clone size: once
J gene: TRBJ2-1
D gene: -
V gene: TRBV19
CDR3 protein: CASSIVLAGNEQFF
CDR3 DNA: TGTGCCAGTAGTATAGTTCTAGCAGGCAATGAGCAGTTCTTC

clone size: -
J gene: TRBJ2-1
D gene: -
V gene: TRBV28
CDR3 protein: CASSVSVGRYNEQFF
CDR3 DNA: TGTGCCAGCAGCGTATCAGTCGGGCGGTACAATGAGCAGTTCTTC

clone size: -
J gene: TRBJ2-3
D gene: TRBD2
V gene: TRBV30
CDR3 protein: CAWSLSGGVTDTQYF
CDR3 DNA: TGTGCCTGGAGTCTTAGCGGGGGGGTCACAGATACGCAGTATTTT

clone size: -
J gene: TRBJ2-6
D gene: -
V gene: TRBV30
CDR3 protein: CAWSLHFLSPGGSGANVLTF
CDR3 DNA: TGTGCCTGGAGTCTCCATTTTTTGTCCCCCGGAGGCTCTGGGGCCAACGTCCTGACTTTC

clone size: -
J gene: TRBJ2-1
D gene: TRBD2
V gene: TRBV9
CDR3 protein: CASSVVLAGVNEQFF
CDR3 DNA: TGTGCCAGCAGCGTAGTTCTAGCGGGGGTCAATGAGCAGTTCTTC

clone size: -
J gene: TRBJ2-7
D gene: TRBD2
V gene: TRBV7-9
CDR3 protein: CASSQGSGSSYEQYF
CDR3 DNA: TGTGCCAGCAGCCAGGGTAGCGGGAGCTCCTACGAGCAGTACTTC

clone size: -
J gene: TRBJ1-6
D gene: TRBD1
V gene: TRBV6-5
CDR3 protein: CASSYSRQGDNSPLHF
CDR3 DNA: TGTGCCAGCAGTTACTCGAGACAGGGGGATAATTCACCCCTCCACTTT

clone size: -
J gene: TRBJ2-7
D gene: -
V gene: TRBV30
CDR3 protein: CASELLGAQRIYEQYF
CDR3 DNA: TGTGCCAGTGAGTTGTTAGGGGCGCAGAGAATCTACGAGCAGTACTTC

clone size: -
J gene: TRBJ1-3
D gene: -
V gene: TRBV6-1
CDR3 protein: CASSESVWGGNTIYF
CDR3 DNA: TGTGCCAGCAGTGAAAGTGTTTGGGGGGGAAACACCATATATTTT

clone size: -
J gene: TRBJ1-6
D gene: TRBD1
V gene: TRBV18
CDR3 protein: CASSSSQGEFNSPLHF
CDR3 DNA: TGTGCCAGCTCATCCTCCCAGGGGGAGTTCAATTCACCCCTCCACTTT

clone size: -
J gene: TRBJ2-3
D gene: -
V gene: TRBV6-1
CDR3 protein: CASSDTGGFTDTQYF
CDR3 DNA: TGTGCCAGCAGTGATACGGGCGGCTTCACAGATACGCAGTATTTT

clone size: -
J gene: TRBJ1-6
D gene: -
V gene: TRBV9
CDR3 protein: CASSPSTDTYNSPLHF
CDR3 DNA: TGTGCCAGCAGCCCCTCGACAGATACCTATAATTCACCCCTCCACTTT

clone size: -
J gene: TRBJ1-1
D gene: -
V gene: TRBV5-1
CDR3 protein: CASSQDRYEAFF
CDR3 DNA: TGCGCCAGCAGCCAGGACAGATATGAAGCTTTCTTT

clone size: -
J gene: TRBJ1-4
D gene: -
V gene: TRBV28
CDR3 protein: CASSGGGLGEKLFF
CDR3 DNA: TGTGCCAGCAGTGGGGGGGGGCTTGGGGAAAAACTGTTTTTT

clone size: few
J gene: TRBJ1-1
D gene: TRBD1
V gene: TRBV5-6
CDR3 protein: CASSWTGVNTEAFF
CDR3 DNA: TGTGCCAGCAGCTGGACAGGGGTGAACACTGAAGCTTTCTTT

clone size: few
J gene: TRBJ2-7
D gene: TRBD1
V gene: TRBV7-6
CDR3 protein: CASSPGTEYEQYF
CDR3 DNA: TGTGCCAGCAGCCCGGGGACAGAATACGAGCAGTACTTC

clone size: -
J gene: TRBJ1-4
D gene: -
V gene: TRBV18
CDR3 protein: CASSPGPNEKLFF
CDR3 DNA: TGTGCCAGCTCACCGGGACCTAATGAAAAACTGTTTTTT

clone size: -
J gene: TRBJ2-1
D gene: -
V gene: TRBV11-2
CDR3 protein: CASSLLSSYNEQFF
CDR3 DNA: TGTGCCAGCAGCTTACTAAGCTCCTACAATGAGCAGTTCTTC

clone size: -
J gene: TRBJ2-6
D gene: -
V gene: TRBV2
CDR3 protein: CASRGGLEANVLTF
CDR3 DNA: TGTGCCAGCAGGGGGGGCCTAGAGGCCAACGTCCTGACTTTC

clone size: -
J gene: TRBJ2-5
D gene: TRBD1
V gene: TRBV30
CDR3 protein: CAWSVPTGGGETQYF
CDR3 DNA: TGTGCCTGGAGTGTACCGACAGGGGGGGGAGAGACCCAGTACTTC

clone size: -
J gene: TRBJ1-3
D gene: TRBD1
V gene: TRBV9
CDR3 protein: CASSVVGTGNSGNTIYF
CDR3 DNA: TGTGCCAGCAGCGTAGTCGGGACAGGGAACAGCGGAAACACCATATATTTT

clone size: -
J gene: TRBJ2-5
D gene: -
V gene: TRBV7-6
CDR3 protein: CASSNPLRVPQETQYF
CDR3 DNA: TGTGCCAGCAGCAACCCTCTCAGGGTGCCCCAAGAGACCCAGTACTTC

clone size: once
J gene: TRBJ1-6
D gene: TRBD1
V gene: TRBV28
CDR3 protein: CASSSGTGNSPLHF
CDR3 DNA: TGTGCCAGCAGTTCCGGGACAGGGAATTCACCCCTCCACTTT

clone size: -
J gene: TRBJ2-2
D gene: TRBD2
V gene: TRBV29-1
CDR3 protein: CSVTTSSTGELFF
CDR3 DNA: TGCAGCGTTACGACTAGCAGTACCGGGGAGCTGTTTTTT

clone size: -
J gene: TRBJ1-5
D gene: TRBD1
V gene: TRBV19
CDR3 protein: CASSIGRDRNQPQHF
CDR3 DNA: TGTGCCAGTAGTATAGGCCGGGACAGAAATCAGCCCCAGCATTTT

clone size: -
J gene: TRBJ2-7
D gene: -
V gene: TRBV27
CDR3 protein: CASSASGNAYEQYF
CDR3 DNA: TGTGCCAGCAGTGCCTCGGGGAATGCCTACGAGCAGTACTTC

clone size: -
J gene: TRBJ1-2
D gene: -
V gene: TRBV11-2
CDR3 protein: CASSPSVGLNYGYTF
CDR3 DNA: TGTGCCAGCAGCCCTAGTGTAGGGCTTAACTATGGCTACACCTTC

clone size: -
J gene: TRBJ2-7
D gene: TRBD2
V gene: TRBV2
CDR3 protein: CASSPTSGRSYEQYF
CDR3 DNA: TGTGCCAGCAGTCCCACTAGCGGGAGATCCTACGAGCAGTACTTC

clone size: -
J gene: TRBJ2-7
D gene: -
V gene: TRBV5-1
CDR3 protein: CASSLVDEQYF
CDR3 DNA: TGCGCCAGCAGCTTGGTTGACGAGCAGTACTTC

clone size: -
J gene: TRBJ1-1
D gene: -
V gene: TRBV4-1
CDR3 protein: CASSQGDWRRGGVINTEAFF
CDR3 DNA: TGCGCCAGCAGCCAAGGGGACTGGAGAAGGGGAGGCGTTATAAACACTGAAGCTTTCTTT

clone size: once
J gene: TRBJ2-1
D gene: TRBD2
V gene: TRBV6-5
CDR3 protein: CASQASGRDEQFF
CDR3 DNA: TGTGCCAGCCAGGCCAGCGGGAGGGATGAGCAGTTCTTC

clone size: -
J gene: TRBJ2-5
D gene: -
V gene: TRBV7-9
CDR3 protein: CASSLQETQYF
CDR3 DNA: TGTGCCAGCAGCCTCCAAGAGACCCAGTACTTC

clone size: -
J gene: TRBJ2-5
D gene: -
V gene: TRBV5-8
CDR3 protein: CASSPSETQYF
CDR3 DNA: TGTGCCAGCAGCCCCTCGGAGACCCAGTACTTC

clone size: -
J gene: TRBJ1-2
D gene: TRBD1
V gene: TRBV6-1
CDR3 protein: CASSDQGAYGYTF
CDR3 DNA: TGTGCCAGCAGTGACCAGGGGGCCTATGGCTACACCTTC

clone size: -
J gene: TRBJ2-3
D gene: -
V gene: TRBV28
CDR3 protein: CASSPLMSTDTQYF
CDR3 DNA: TGTGCCAGCAGTCCCCTCATGAGCACAGATACGCAGTATTTT

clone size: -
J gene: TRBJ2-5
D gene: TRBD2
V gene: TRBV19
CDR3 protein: CASSIQTGTSGRKTQYF
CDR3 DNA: TGTGCCAGTAGTATCCAAACCGGGACTAGCGGGAGAAAGACCCAGTACTTC

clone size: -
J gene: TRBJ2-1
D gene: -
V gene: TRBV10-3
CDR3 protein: CAISEGGSYNEQFF
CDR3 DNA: TGTGCCATCAGTGAGGGGGGGTCCTACAATGAGCAGTTCTTC

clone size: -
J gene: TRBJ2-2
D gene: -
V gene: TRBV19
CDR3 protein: CASSIKLGNTGELFF
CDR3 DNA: TGTGCCAGTAGTATTAAATTAGGGAACACCGGGGAGCTGTTTTTT

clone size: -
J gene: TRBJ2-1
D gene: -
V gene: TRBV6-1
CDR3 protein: CASSEALRPQGQFF
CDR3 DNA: TGTGCCAGCAGTGAAGCGCTTCGACCCCAGGGGCAGTTCTTC

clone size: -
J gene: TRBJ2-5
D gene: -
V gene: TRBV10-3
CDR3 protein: CAISGQVPQETQYF
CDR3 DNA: TGTGCCATCAGTGGTCAGGTCCCCCAAGAGACCCAGTACTTC

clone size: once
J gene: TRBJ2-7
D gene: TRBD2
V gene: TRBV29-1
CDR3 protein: CSVLGLAGRSSYEQYF
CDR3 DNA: TGCAGCGTTTTGGGACTAGCGGGCCGAAGCTCCTACGAGCAGTACTTC

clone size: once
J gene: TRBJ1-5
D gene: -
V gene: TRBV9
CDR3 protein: CASSVLAVVRQPQHF
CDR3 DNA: TGTGCCAGCAGCGTACTCGCGGTCGTCCGTCAGCCCCAGCATTTT

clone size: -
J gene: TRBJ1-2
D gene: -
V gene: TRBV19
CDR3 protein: CASSIALPRTAAPYGYTF
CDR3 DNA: TGTGCCAGTAGTATAGCCCTTCCCCGGACAGCCGCGCCCTATGGCTACACCTTC

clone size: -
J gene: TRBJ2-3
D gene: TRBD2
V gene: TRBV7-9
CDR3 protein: CASRFSGAYTDTQYF
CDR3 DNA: TGTGCCAGCAGATTTAGCGGGGCTTACACAGATACGCAGTATTTT

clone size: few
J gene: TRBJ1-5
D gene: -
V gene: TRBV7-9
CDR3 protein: CASSSGGPQHF
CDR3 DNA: TGTGCCAGCAGTTCGGGGGGGCCCCAGCATTTT

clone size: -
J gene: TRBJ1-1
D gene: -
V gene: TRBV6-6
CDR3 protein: CASSYQTEAFF
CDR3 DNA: TGTGCCAGCAGTTATCAGACTGAAGCTTTCTTT

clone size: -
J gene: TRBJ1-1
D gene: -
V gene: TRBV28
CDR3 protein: CASSPAGGWSVTEAFF
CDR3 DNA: TGTGCCAGCTCCCCGGCCGGGGGTTGGTCGGTGACTGAAGCTTTCTTT

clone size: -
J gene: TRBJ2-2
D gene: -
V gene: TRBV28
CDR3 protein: CASGLVAPGELFF
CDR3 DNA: TGTGCCAGCGGGCTGGTGGCCCCCGGGGAGCTGTTTTTT

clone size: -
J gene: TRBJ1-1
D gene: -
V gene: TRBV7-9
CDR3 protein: CASSLTGTTEAFF
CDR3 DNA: TGTGCCAGCAGCTTGACAGGTACCACTGAAGCTTTCTTT

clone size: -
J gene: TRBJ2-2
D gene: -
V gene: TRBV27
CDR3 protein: CASSLADPVGGELFF
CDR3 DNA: TGTGCCAGCAGTTTGGCGGACCCAGTAGGCGGGGAGCTGTTTTTT

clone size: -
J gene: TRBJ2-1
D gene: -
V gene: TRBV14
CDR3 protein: CASSQAGNEQFF
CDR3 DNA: TGTGCCAGCAGCCAAGCAGGGAATGAGCAGTTCTTC

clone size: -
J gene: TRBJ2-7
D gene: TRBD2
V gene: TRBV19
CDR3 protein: CASSMAMASGRFEQYF
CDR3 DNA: TGTGCCAGTAGTATGGCGATGGCTAGCGGGAGGTTCGAGCAGTACTTC